The next 6 T cell receptor beta chains were all read from a single sample in a study of blood T cell repertoires in COVID-19. Repertoires were generated with immunoSEQ multiplex PCR, while TCRdb's copy carries only in-frame clones and drops some. In the table there are 40,000 to 60,000 clones, roughly 86% of which are singletons. Source material: peripheral blood. The receptors shown here come from a man aged 35 to 55 with active COVID-19.

The chain carries TRBV7-9 and TRBJ2-7; a possible D gene is TRBD2 (6 bases). V shed 6 bases and J shed 5 bases, with 23 bases lying between them. Looked up from germline, CDR1 is SEHNR and CDR2 is FQNEAQ (reference sequence). CDR3 length equals 16 residues. CDR3 bases: TGTGCCAGCAGTTTCTTGGGTCGGGAGATACCTGACGAGCAGTACTTC. Translated: CASSFLGREIPDEQYF. Variable domain in full (rest from reference TRBV7-9 and TRBJ2-7): DTGVSQNPRHKITKRGQNVTFRCDPISEHNRLYWYRQTLGQGPEFLTYFQNEAQLEKSRLLSDRFSAERPKGSFSTLEIQRTEQGDSAMYLCASSFLGREIPDEQYFGPGTRLTVT.

The chain carries TRBV14 and TRBJ1-4, with TRBD1 as a possible D gene (6 bases). The germline V and J ends were trimmed by 1 base and 5 bases, with 14 bases remaining between them. CDR1 is SGHDN and CDR2 is FVKESK in the germline V gene. The CDR3 has 16 amino acids. CDR3 sequence reads: CASSQGGPGVNEKLFF. In DNA, the CDR3 is TGTGCCAGCAGCCAAGGGGGGCCCGGGGTAAATGAAAAACTGTTTTTT. Based on the CDR3 plus reference TRBV14 and TRBJ1-4, the full variable domain is EAGVTQFPSHSVIEKGQTVTLRCDPISGHDNLYWYRRVMGKEIKFLLHFVKESKQDESGMPNNRFLAERTGGTYSTLKVQPAELEDSGVYFCASSQGGPGVNEKLFFGSGTQLSVL.

The chain links TRBV18 to TRBJ1-4, with 7 bases lining up with TRBD1. The V gene's germline CDR1 is KGHSH and CDR2 LQKENI. V dropped 0 bases and J dropped 8; count of bases not matched to a gene: 6. The CDR3 is 15 amino acids. Written as DNA, the CDR3 is TGTGCCAGCTCACCACCATCCCGAGGGGGCGAAAAACTGTTTTTT. The encoded protein is CASSPPSRGGEKLFF.

This CDR3 is CASSSPPIGTQYF. The CDR3 nucleotides read TGTGCCAGCAGCTCGCCCCCAATCGGGACGCAGTATTTT. The chain carries TRBV5-8 and TRBJ2-3, with no clear D. Germline V gene sequence: CDR1 SGHTS, CDR2 YDEGEE. The CDR3 runs to 13 residues. V dropped 3 bases and J dropped 9 bases, with 14 bases sitting between them.

The chain couples TRBV5-1 to TRBJ2-1; 9 bases are shared with TRBD2. Trimming at V came to 2 bases and at J to 3 bases, leaving 3 bases not matched to a gene. Germline CDR1 and CDR2: SGHRS and YFSETQ. CDR3 length equals 15 residues. CDR3 nucleotide sequence: TGCGCCAGCAGCTTACCTAGCGGGGTCTACAATGAGCAGTTCTTC. Translation: CASSLPSGVYNEQFF.

The count of this clone is one. The V and J genes are TRBV3-1 (or the pseudogene TRBV3-2) and TRBJ2-3; 13 bases match TRBD2. The CDR3 is made up of 18 amino acids. Germline V lookup: CDR1 LGHDT, CDR2 YNNKEL (reference sequence). J was trimmed by 3 bases and V by 5 bases; bases with no gene match: 11. The CDR3 is CASSFEGLAGVNTDTQYF. DNA for the CDR3: TGTGCCAGCAGCTTCGAAGGACTAGCGGGAGTTAATACAGATACGCAGTATTTT.